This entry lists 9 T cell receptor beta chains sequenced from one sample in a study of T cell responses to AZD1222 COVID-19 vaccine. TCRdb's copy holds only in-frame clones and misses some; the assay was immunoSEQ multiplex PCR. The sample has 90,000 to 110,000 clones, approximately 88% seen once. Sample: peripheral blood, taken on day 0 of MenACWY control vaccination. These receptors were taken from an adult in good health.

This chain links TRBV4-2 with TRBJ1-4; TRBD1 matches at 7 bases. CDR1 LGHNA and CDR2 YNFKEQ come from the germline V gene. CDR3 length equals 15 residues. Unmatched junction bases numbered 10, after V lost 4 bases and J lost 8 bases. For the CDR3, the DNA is TGTGCCAGCAGCCGAAATCCCACAGGGGAGGAAAAACTGTTTTTT. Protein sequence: CASSRNPTGEEKLFF.

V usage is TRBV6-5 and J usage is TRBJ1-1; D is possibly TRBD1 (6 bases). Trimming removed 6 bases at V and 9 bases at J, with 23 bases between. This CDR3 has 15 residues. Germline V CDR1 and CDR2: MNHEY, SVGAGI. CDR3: CASRSIDRQEPQAFF. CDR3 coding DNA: TGTGCCAGCAGATCCATCGACAGACAGGAGCCCCAAGCTTTCTTT.

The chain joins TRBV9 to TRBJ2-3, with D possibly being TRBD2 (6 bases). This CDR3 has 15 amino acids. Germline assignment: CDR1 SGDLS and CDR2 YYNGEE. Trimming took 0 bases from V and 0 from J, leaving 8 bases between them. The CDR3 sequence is CASSVGGLSTDTQYF. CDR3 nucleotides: TGTGCCAGCAGCGTAGGGGGACTGAGCACAGATACGCAGTATTTT.

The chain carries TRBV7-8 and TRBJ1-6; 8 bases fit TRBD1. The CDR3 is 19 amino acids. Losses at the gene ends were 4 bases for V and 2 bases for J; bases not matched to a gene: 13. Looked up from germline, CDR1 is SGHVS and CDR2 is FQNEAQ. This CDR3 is CASSSGTGPGGPYNSPLHF. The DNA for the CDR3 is TGTGCCAGCAGCTCCGGGACAGGCCCAGGGGGCCCCTATAATTCACCCCTCCACTTT.

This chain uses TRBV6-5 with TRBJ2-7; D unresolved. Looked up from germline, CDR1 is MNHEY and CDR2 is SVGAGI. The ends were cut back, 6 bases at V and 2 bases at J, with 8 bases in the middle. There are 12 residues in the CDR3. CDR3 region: CASSNLAYEQYF. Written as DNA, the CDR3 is TGTGCCAGCAGCAACCTAGCCTACGAGCAGTACTTC.

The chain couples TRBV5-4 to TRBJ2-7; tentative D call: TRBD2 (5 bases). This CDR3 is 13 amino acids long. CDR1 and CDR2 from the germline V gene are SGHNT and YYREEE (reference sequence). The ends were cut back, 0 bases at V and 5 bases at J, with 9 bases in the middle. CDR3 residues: CASSLAGVDEQYF. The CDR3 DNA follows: TGTGCCAGCAGCTTGGCCGGGGTGGACGAGCAGTACTTC.

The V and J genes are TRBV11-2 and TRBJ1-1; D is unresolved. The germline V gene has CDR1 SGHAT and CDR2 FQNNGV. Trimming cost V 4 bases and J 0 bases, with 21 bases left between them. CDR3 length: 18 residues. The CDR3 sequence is CASSSIWEVSGVNTEAFF. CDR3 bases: TGTGCCAGCAGCTCAATTTGGGAGGTCAGCGGCGTGAACACTGAAGCTTTCTTT.

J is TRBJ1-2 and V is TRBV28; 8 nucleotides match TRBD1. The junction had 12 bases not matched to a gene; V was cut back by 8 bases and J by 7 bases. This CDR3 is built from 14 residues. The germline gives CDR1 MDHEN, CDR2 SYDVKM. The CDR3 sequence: CASALSGGARGYTF. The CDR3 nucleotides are TGTGCCAGCGCGCTTTCAGGGGGCGCTCGTGGCTACACCTTC.

The CDR3 DNA reads as TGTGCCAGCAGCTTAGCGGGCATCCAAGAGACCCAGTACTTC. It specifies CASSLAGIQETQYF. The chain joins TRBV7-2 to TRBJ2-5, with D uncertain. CDR3 length: 14 residues. Germline loops: CDR1 SGHTA, CDR2 FQGNSA. The V gene lost 0 bases and the J gene lost 1 base, with 6 bases spanning the gap.